A single sample gave rise to the 2 T cell receptor beta chains below, sequenced in a study of shared clonotypes between healthy human individuals. Using immunoSEQ multiplex PCR, the repertoire was profiled, and TCRdb retains in-frame clones only, with some absent. This table holds over 2 million clones, 95% found once. Input material: naive CD4+ T cells sorted from blood. Subset: CD45RA+ positively selected. These receptors were obtained from a young man in good health.

This clone has a single count. V and J are TRBV9 and TRBJ1-1, with D tentatively TRBD1 (5 bases). In germline, CDR1 is SGDLS, CDR2 YYNGEE. The CDR3 sequence is 15 residues long. The V end was cut by 4 bases, the J end by 0 bases, with 13 bases between. Here the CDR3 DNA reads TGTGCCAGCAGCTCCCGTTGGGGCATGAACACTGAAGCTTTCTTT. It specifies CASSSRWGMNTEAFF.

The chain links TRBV5-1 to TRBJ2-5; possibly TRBD1 for D (6 bases). Per the germline V gene, CDR1 is SGHRS and CDR2 is YFSETQ. V was trimmed by 0 bases and J by 5 bases, leaving 14 bases between them. The CDR3 is 15 residues long. CDR3 nucleotide sequence: TGCGCCAGCAGCTTGGGGGACATGAACGCGGAGACCCAGTACTTC. Translated: CASSLGDMNAETQYF.